The 30 T cell receptor beta chains given below trace back to one sample, sequenced in a study of CD8 T cells in Susac syndrome. Random-hexamer reverse transcription was applied to about 0.45 to 1 ug RNA. TCRdb independently ran MiXCR on the immunoSEQ multiplex PCR reads; one entry per CDR3 protein. Of 300,000 or so distinct CDR3 sequences listed, just over 90% are singletons. The sample comprised CD4+ T cells from PBMCs. The receptors come from a human donor with multiple sclerosis.

The chain carries TRBV20-1 and TRBJ1-1; D perhaps matches TRBD1 (6 bases). CDR1 and CDR2 from the germline V gene are DFQATT and SNEGSKA (reference sequence). The V end lost 5 bases, the J end lost 0 bases, and 10 bases lay between the germline ends. The CDR3 is 13 amino acids. Here the CDR3 reads CSASGTLNTEAFF. CDR3 DNA sequence: TGCAGTGCTTCCGGGACACTGAACACTGAAGCTTTCTTT.

V is TRBV15 and J is TRBJ2-7, with 9 bases identical to TRBD2. CDR3 length: 18 residues. The germline V gene encodes CDR1 LNHNV and CDR2 YYDKDF (reference sequence). Trimming removed 2 bases from V and 3 bases from J; junction bases left unmatched: 14. Here the CDR3 DNA reads TGTGCCACCAGCAGATCTCTCAGCGCTAGCGGGAACTTCTACGAGCAGTACTTC. It codes for CATSRSLSASGNFYEQYF.

The V and J genes are TRBV13 and TRBJ2-1; D remains ambiguous. The germline V gene has CDR1 PRHDT and CDR2 FYEKMQ (reference sequence). The CDR3 sequence is 14 residues long. V was cut by 2 bases and J by 2 bases, with 7 bases left in between. In DNA, the CDR3 is TGTGCCAGCAGCTTACCCGACCCCTACAATGAGCAGTTCTTC. Translated: CASSLPDPYNEQFF.

V usage is TRBV5-1 and J usage is TRBJ2-7; D not certain. Per germline, CDR1 SGHRS and CDR2 YFSETQ. The CDR3 extends over 15 amino acids. V lost 1 base to trimming and J lost 1 base, with 12 bases between them. The CDR3 DNA follows: TGCGCCAGCAGCTTGTATGGCAAGGGATCCTACGAGCAGTACTTC. Translation: CASSLYGKGSYEQYF.

This rearrangement joins TRBV11-2 to TRBJ2-2; 14 bases agree with TRBD2. Germline-derived CDR1 and CDR2 are SGHAT and FQNNGV. This CDR3 has 18 residues. After removal of 5 bases from V and 5 bases from J, the junction contained 10 bases not matched to a gene. The CDR3 DNA is TGTGCCAGCAGCGGGGGACTAGCGGGGGAAAGAAGGACCGGGGAGCTGTTTTTT. Translating gives CASSGGLAGERRTGELFF.

This rearrangement joins TRBV3-1 to TRBJ2-2, with D perhaps matching TRBD2 (6 bases). This CDR3 contains 15 residues. V was pared by 4 bases and J by 5 bases, with 14 bases between. Germline V lookup: CDR1 LGHDT, CDR2 YNNKEL (reference sequence). The CDR3, as DNA: TGTGCCAGCAGCCTCCCCGGGAGTGGTACCGGGGAGCTGTTTTTT. Protein sequence: CASSLPGSGTGELFF.

This clonotype is a singleton in its sample. V gene TRBV7-6 combines with J gene TRBJ2-3; D possibly uses TRBD1 or TRBD2 (5 bases each). This CDR3 is built from 15 residues. The germline V gene encodes CDR1 SGHVS and CDR2 FNYEAQ. V lost 4 bases and J lost 2, with 13 bases in between. DNA for the CDR3: TGTGCCAGCAGCTCGGGACCATCTGACACAGATACGCAGTATTTT. It translates to CASSSGPSDTDTQYF.

The rearrangement joins TRBV12-3 or TRBV12-4 to TRBJ1-3; D uncertain. The CDR3 runs to 16 residues. Trimming pared 5 bases from V and 4 bases from J, leaving 18 bases between. The CDR3 DNA reads TGTGCCAGCAGTCCGTCGGCTGCTCGGTTCGGAAACACCATATATTTT. This translates into CASSPSAARFGNTIYF.

This clonotype was observed a handful of times. V usage is TRBV18 and J usage is TRBJ2-3; D gene uncertain. CDR3 size: 14 residues. V was pared by 3 bases and J by 1 base, with 8 bases between. Germline-derived CDR1 and CDR2 are KGHSH and LQKENI. The CDR3 sequence is CASSPGLGTDTQYF. As DNA, the CDR3 is TGTGCCAGCTCACCCGGCCTAGGCACAGATACGCAGTATTTT.

The chain carries TRBV6-2 or TRBV6-3 and TRBJ2-5, with D hard to call. Trimming stripped 2 bases from V and 6 bases from J, with 13 bases between. This CDR3 region has 14 residues. CDR1 and CDR2 (germline): MNHEY, SVGEGT. In DNA form, the CDR3 reads TGTGCCAGCAGTTACCCGGATCCCCAGAAGACCCAGTACTTC. Its translation is CASSYPDPQKTQYF.

This clonotype was recorded a few times. The chain combines TRBV5-1 with TRBJ1-2; 11 bases align to TRBD1. V lost 7 bases, J lost 6 bases, and 8 bases stayed unmatched. The germline V gene has CDR1 SGHRS and CDR2 YFSETQ. This CDR3 is built from 14 residues. CDR3 sequence: CASSPRTGGDGYTF. Written as DNA, the CDR3 is TGCGCCAGCTCCCCCCGGACAGGGGGCGATGGCTACACCTTC.

This clonotype was picked up a small number of times. The chain has TRBV5-6 and TRBJ2-2; 7 bases match TRBD2. The CDR3 sequence is 13 residues long. Per germline, CDR1 SGHDT and CDR2 YYEEEE. Unmatched junction bases numbered 0, after V lost 0 bases and J lost 7 bases. The CDR3 reads CASSLAGGGELFF. CDR3 in DNA: TGTGCCAGCAGCTTGGCGGGGGGCGGGGAGCTGTTTTTT.

This chain joins TRBV5-1 and TRBJ2-7, with 8 bases that match TRBD1. V shed 0 bases, J shed 7 bases, and the junction held 9 bases outside the gene matches. This CDR3 is built from 15 residues. Looked up from germline, CDR1 is SGHRS and CDR2 is YFSETQ. The CDR3, as DNA: TGCGCCAGCAGCTTGGATTGGACAGGGATAGGAGAGCAGTACTTC. Translated: CASSLDWTGIGEQYF. The full variable domain, completed using reference TRBV5-1 and TRBJ2-7, is KAGVTQTPRYLIKTRGQQVTLSCSPISGHRSVSWYQQTPGQGLQFLFEYFSETQRNKGNFPGRFSGRQFSNSRSEMNVSTLELGDSALYLCASSLDWTGIGEQYFGPGTRLTVT.

This chain connects TRBV6-2 or TRBV6-3 to TRBJ1-5; D is uncertain. CDR3 length: 13 amino acids. Germline values: CDR1 MNHEY, CDR2 SVGEGT. V lost 6 bases, J lost 7 bases, and 13 bases lay in between. CDR3 in DNA: TGTGCCAGCAGCCATCCTGCGAGGCAGCCCCAGCATTTT. Its protein product is CASSHPARQPQHF.

The genes are TRBV9 and TRBJ2-7, with D perhaps TRBD2 (5 bases). The CDR3 consists of 13 residues. The germline gives CDR1 SGDLS, CDR2 YYNGEE. Deletions cut 3 bases from V and 6 bases from J, with 13 bases between. CDR3 loop: CASSAGLPSEQYF. CDR3 in DNA: TGTGCCAGCAGCGCCGGACTCCCTTCCGAGCAGTACTTC.

The chain employs TRBV7-3 and TRBJ1-1, with 9 bases aligning to TRBD1. The J segment lost 4 bases and the V segment lost 5 bases, leaving 11 bases of the junction unmatched. The germline V gene has CDR1 SGHTA and CDR2 FQGTGA. The CDR3 runs 16 residues. The CDR3 sequence is CASSTQGARVFTEAFF. In DNA, the CDR3 is TGTGCCAGCAGCACACAGGGGGCGCGGGTATTCACTGAAGCTTTCTTT.

The chain uses TRBV29-1 and TRBJ2-5; TRBD2 might be the D (7 bases). The CDR3 runs 16 residues. V shed 8 bases and J shed 4 bases, with 26 bases lying between them. Looked up from germline, CDR1 is SQVTM and CDR2 is ANQGSEA. The CDR3 protein is CSPTRDEGGRGETQYF. In nucleotides, the CDR3 is TGCAGCCCCACAAGGGACGAGGGGGGGAGAGGAGAGACCCAGTACTTC.

The chain recombines TRBV27 with TRBJ1-1, with 9 bases lining up with TRBD1. Germline V lookup: CDR1 MNHEY, CDR2 SMNVEV (reference sequence). Germline trimming cut 10 bases from V and 5 bases from J; bases unmatched to any gene: 14. CDR3 length equals 15 residues. CDR3 in amino acids: CAILHPQGAGTEAFF. For the CDR3, the DNA is TGTGCCATCTTACACCCACAGGGGGCCGGGACTGAAGCTTTCTTT.

The chain has TRBV30 and TRBJ2-7; TRBD2 matches at 11 bases. Germline values: CDR1 GTSNPN, CDR2 SVGIG (reference sequence). V was clipped by 5 bases and J by 6 bases; unmatched bases: 9. The CDR3 loop spans 14 amino acids. The CDR3 here is CAWGGTSGAFEQYF. CDR3 DNA: TGTGCCTGGGGGGGGACTAGCGGAGCGTTCGAGCAGTACTTC.

This clonotype was counted once. This chain links TRBV3-1 with TRBJ2-2, with D hard to call. The CDR3 contains 12 residues. Per germline, CDR1 LGHDT and CDR2 YNNKEL (reference sequence). Trimming left V 1 base short and J 8 bases short, with 5 bases between. The CDR3 loop is CASSQGAGELFF. CDR3 in DNA: TGTGCCAGCAGCCAAGGAGCGGGGGAGCTGTTTTTT.

V and J are TRBV5-1 and TRBJ2-6; D is possibly TRBD1 or TRBD2 (7 bases each). The germline V gene has CDR1 SGHRS and CDR2 YFSETQ. The CDR3 runs to 16 residues. Trimming cost V 7 bases and J 7 bases, with 21 bases left between them. CDR3 bases: TGCGCCAGCGGGGGGGCCAACAGGGGCTTCGCCAACGTCCTGACTTTC. The encoded protein is CASGGANRGFANVLTF.

V usage is TRBV11-1 and J usage is TRBJ2-7; 7 bases line up with TRBD2. J gave up 2 bases and V 2 bases, and 3 bases lay outside the gene matches. Germline-derived CDR1 and CDR2 are SGHAT and FQDESV (reference sequence). The CDR3 is 14 amino acids. The CDR3 sequence is CASSLLRETYEQYF. In nucleotides, the CDR3 is TGTGCCAGCAGCTTATTGCGGGAGACCTACGAGCAGTACTTC.

A single count supports this clonotype. The chain couples TRBV2 to TRBJ2-1, with 8 bases identical to TRBD1. Trimming took 0 bases from V and 9 from J; bases not matched to a gene: 7. Germline assignment: CDR1 SNHLY and CDR2 FYNNEI. CDR3 size: 15 residues. The DNA of the CDR3 is TGTGCCAGCAGTGAAGCGCTTCAGGGGGCGGGTGAGCAGTTCTTC. Residues: CASSEALQGAGEQFF.

The chain combines TRBV18 with TRBJ2-7; D is unclear. V lost 4 bases and J lost 2, with 6 bases in between. The germline CDR1 and CDR2 sequences are KGHSH and LQKENI. This CDR3 has 12 amino acids. CDR3 sequence reads: CASSQEPYEQYF. The DNA for the CDR3 is TGTGCCAGCTCACAAGAACCCTACGAGCAGTACTTC.

The chain uses TRBV7-9 and TRBJ1-4; D possibly corresponds to TRBD1 (6 bases). The CDR3 extends over 14 amino acids. V was shortened by 6 bases and J by 4 bases, with 12 bases between the two germline ends. The germline V gene encodes CDR1 SEHNR and CDR2 FQNEAQ (reference sequence). Here the CDR3 reads CASRSGANNEKLFF. In nucleotides, the CDR3 is TGTGCCAGCAGGTCAGGGGCCAATAATGAAAAACTGTTTTTT.

The rearrangement uses TRBV12-3 or TRBV12-4 and TRBJ2-3; D unclear. The CDR3 runs to 15 residues. Deletions cut 6 bases from V and 5 bases from J, with 18 bases between. The chain's CDR3 is CASSRKGIRRDTQYF. The CDR3 DNA reads TGTGCCAGCAGCCGTAAAGGGATTAGGAGAGATACGCAGTATTTT.

The chain recombines TRBV12-3 or TRBV12-4 with TRBJ2-5; the match to TRBD1 covers 9 bases. After removal of 4 bases from V and 3 bases from J, the junction contained 6 bases not matched to a gene. CDR3 length: 15 amino acids. CDR3 in DNA: TGTGCCAGCAGTTCCTCCGGGACAGGGAAAGAGACCCAGTACTTC. The encoded protein is CASSSSGTGKETQYF.

The chain has TRBV20-1 and TRBJ2-7, with 10 bases lining up with TRBD1. The V gene end was trimmed by 7 bases and the J gene end by 5 bases; junction bases not matched to a gene: 8. Germline V lookup: CDR1 DFQATT, CDR2 SNEGSKA (reference sequence). The CDR3 sequence is 13 residues long. CDR3 sequence reads: CSVPGQGSDEQYF. CDR3 bases: TGCAGTGTTCCGGGACAGGGGTCTGACGAGCAGTACTTC.

The CDR3 sequence is CSARDRTSGTDTQYF. DNA of the CDR3: TGCAGTGCTAGAGATCGGACTAGCGGCACAGATACGCAGTATTTT. The rearrangement links TRBV20-1 to TRBJ2-3; 9 nucleotides match TRBD2. J lost 1 base, V lost 0 bases, and 2 bases had no gene match. There are 15 residues in the CDR3. Germline V gene lookup returns CDR1 DFQATT and CDR2 SNEGSKA (reference sequence).

This chain links TRBV7-9 with TRBJ1-1; the D gene is possibly TRBD1 (6 bases). The V gene's germline CDR1 is SEHNR and CDR2 FQNEAQ (reference sequence). This CDR3 is 14 amino acids long. V was cut by 6 bases and J by 4 bases, with 15 bases left in between. The CDR3 nucleotides are TGTGCCAGCAGTCCTTTGGGGACATCCACTGAAGCTTTCTTT. Encoded protein: CASSPLGTSTEAFF.